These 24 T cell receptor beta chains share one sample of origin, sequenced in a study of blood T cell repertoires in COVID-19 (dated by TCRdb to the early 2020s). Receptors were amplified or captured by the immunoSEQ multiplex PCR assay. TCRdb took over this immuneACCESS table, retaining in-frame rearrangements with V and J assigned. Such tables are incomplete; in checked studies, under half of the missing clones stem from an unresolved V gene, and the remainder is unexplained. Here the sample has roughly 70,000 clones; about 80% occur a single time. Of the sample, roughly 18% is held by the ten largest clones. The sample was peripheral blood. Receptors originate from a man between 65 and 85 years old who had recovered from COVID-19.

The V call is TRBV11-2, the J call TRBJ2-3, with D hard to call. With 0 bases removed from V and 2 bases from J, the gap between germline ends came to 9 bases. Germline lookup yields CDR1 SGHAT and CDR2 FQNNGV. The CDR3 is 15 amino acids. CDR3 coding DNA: TGTGCCAGCAGCTTAGAATATCAGTCCACAGATACGCAGTATTTT. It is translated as CASSLEYQSTDTQYF.

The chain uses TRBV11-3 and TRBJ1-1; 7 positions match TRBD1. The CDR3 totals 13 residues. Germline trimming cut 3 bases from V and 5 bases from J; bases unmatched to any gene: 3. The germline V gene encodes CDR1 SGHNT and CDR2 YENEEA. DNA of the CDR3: TGTGCCAGCAGCTTGCAGGGGGGAACTGAAGCTTTCTTT. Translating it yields CASSLQGGTEAFF.

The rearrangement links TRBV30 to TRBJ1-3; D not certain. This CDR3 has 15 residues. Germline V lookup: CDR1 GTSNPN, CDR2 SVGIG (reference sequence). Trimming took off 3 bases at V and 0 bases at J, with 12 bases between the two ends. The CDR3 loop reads CAWRTPKNSGNTIYF. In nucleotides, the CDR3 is TGTGCCTGGAGAACTCCTAAGAACTCTGGAAACACCATATATTTT.

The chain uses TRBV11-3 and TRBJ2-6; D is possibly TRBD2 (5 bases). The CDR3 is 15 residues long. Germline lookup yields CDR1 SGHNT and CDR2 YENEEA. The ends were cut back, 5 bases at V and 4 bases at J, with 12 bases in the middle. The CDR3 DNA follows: TGTGCCAGCAGCACGGACTCCCACGGGGCCAACGTCCTGACTTTC. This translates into CASSTDSHGANVLTF.

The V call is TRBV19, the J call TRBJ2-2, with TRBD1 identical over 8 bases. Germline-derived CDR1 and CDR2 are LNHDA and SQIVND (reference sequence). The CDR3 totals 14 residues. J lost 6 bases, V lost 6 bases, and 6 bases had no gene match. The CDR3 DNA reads TGTGCCAGTAGAGGACAGGGAGAACCCGGGGAGCTGTTTTTT. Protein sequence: CASRGQGEPGELFF.

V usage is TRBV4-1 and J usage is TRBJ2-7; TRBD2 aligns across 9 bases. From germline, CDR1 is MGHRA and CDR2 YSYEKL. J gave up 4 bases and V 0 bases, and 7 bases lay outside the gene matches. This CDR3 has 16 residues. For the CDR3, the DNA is TGCGCCAGCAGCCAAGATCAGGCTAGCGGGGTTTACGAGCAGTACTTC. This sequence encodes CASSQDQASGVYEQYF.

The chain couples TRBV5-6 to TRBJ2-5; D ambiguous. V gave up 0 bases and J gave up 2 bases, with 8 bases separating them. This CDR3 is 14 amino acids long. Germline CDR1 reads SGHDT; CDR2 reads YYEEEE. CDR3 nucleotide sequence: TGTGCCAGCAGCTTGGATTTGCGGCAAGAGACCCAGTACTTC. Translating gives CASSLDLRQETQYF.

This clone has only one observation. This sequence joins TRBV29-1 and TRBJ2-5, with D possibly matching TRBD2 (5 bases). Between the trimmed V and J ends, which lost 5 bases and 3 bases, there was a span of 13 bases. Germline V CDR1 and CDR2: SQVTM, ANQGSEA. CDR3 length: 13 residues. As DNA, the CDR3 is TGCAGCGTTTTCGGATCCGGGGAAGAGACCCAGTACTTC. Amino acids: CSVFGSGEETQYF.

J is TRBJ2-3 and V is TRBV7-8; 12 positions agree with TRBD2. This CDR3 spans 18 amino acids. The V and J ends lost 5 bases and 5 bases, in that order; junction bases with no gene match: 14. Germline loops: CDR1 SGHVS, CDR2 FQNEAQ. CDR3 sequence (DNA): TGTGCCAGCAGCAAGGAACTAGCGGGAGGCAAACGTGGAGATACGCAGTATTTT. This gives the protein CASSKELAGGKRGDTQYF. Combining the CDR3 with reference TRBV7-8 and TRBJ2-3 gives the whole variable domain GAGVSQSPRYKVAKRGQDVALRCDPISGHVSLFWYQQALGQGPEFLTYFQNEAQLDKSGLPSDRFFAERPEGSVSTLKIQRTQQEDSAVYLCASSKELAGGKRGDTQYFGPGTRLTVL.

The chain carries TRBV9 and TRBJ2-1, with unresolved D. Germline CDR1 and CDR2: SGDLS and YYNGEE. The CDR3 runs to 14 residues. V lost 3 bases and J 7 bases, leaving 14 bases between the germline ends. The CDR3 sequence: CASSATLPGNEQFF. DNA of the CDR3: TGTGCCAGCAGCGCCACCCTCCCCGGTAATGAGCAGTTCTTC. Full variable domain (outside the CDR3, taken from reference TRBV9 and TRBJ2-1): DSGVTQTPKHLITATGQRVTLRCSPRSGDLSVYWYQQSLDQGLQFLIQYYNGEERAKGNILERFSAQQFPDLHSELNLSSLELGDSALYFCASSATLPGNEQFFGPGTRLTVL.

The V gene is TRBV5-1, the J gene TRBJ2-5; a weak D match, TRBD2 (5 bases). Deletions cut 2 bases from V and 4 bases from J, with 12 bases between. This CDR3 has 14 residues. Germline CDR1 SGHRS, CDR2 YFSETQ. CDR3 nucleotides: TGCGCCAGCAGCTTTAGGGTTGAGGGAGAGACCCAGTACTTC. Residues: CASSFRVEGETQYF.

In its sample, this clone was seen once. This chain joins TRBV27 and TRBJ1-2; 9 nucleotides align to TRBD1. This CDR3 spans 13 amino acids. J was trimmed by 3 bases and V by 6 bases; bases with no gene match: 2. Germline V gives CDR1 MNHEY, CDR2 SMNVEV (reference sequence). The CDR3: CASSRQGDYGYTF. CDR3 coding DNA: TGTGCCAGCAGCCGACAGGGGGACTATGGCTACACCTTC.

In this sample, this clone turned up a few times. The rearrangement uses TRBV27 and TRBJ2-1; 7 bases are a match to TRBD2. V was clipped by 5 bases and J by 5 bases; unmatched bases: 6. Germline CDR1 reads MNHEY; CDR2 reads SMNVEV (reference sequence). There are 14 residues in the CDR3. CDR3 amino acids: CASSVTSVDNEQFF. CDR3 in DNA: TGTGCCAGCAGTGTTACTAGCGTCGACAATGAGCAGTTCTTC.

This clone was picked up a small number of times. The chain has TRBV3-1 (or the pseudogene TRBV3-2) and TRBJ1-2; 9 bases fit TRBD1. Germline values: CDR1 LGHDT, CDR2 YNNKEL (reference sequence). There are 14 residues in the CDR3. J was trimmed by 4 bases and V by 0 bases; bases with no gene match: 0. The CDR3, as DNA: TGTGCCAGCAGCCAAGAACAGGGGGCCTATGGCTACACCTTC. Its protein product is CASSQEQGAYGYTF.

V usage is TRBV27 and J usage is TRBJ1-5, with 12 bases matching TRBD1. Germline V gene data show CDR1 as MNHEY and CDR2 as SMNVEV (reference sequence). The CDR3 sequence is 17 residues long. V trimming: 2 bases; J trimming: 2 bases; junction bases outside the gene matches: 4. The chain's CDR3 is CASSLGTGGEGNQPQHF. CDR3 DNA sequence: TGTGCCAGCAGTTTAGGGACAGGGGGCGAGGGCAATCAGCCCCAGCATTTT.

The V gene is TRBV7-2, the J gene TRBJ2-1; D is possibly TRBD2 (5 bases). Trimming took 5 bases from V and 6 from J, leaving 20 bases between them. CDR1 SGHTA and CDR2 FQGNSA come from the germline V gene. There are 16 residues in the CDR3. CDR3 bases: TGTGCCAGCAGCCCGTTGACGACTACATCGCCCAATGAGCAGTTCTTC. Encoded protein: CASSPLTTTSPNEQFF.

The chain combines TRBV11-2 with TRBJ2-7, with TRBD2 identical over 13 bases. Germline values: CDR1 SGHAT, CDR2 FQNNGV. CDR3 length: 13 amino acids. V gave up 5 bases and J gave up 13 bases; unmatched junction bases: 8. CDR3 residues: CASSLLGLAGIYF. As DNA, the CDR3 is TGTGCCAGCAGCCTACTGGGACTAGCGGGAATATACTTC.

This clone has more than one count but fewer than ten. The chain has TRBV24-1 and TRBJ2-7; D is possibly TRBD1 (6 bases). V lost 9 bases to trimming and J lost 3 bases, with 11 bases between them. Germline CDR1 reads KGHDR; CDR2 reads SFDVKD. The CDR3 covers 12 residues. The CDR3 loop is CATSRGGYEQYF. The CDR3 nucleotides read TGTGCCACCTCCCGAGGGGGCTACGAGCAGTACTTC.

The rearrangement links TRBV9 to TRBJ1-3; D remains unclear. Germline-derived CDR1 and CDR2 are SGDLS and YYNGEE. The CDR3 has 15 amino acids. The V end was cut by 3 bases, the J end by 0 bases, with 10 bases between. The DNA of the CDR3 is TGTGCCAGCAGCGAACTACAAACCTCTGGAAACACCATATATTTT. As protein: CASSELQTSGNTIYF.

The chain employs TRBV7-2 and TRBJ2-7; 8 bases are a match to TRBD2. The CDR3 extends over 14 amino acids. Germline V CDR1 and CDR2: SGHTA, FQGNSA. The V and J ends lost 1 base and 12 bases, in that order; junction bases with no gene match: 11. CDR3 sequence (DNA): TGTGCCAGCAGCTTAGATTTTAGCGGGACGGCGTTGTACTTC. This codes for CASSLDFSGTALYF.

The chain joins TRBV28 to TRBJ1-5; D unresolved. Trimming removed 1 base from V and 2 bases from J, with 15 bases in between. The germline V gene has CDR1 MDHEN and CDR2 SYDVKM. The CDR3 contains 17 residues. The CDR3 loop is CASSLFSSEVGNQPQHF. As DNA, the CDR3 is TGTGCCAGCAGTTTATTCTCGTCGGAGGTCGGCAATCAGCCCCAGCATTTT. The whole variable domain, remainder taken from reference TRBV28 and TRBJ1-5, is DVKVTQSSRYLVKRTGEKVFLECVQDMDHENMFWYRQDPGLGLRLIYFSYDVKMKEKGDIPEGYSVSREKKERFSLILESASTNQTSMYLCASSLFSSEVGNQPQHFGDGTRLSIL.

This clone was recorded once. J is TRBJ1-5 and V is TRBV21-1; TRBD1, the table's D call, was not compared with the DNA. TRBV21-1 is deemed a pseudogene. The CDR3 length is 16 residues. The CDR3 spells CASSKGGQDENQPQHF. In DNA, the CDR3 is TGTGCCAGCAGCAAGGGGGGACAGGATGAAAATCAGCCCCAGCATTTT.

DNA of the CDR3: TGTGCCAGCAGTGAAGCGGGGGGGCCGAGGACTGAAGCTTTCTTT. Translating it yields CASSEAGGPRTEAFF. The chain uses TRBV6-1 and TRBJ1-1; D perhaps matches TRBD1 (6 bases). Per germline, CDR1 MNHNS and CDR2 SASEGT. The V end was cut by 0 bases, the J end by 5 bases, with 13 bases between. The CDR3 covers 15 residues.

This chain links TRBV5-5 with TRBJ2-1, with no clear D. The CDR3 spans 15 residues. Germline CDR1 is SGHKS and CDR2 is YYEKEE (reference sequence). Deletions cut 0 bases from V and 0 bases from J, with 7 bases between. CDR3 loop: CASSLVRSSYNEQFF. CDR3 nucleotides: TGTGCCAGCAGCTTGGTCAGAAGCTCCTACAATGAGCAGTTCTTC.